The 13 T cell receptor beta chains below all came from one sample that was sequenced in a study of tissue T cells after allogeneic stem cell transplantation. This sample's time point: mouse harvest day 14 after allogeneic transplant. Mouse grafts combined 10^7 T-cell-depleted bone marrow cells with 10^6 splenic CD5+ T cells. The repertoire was sequenced with immunoSEQ multiplex PCR; TCRdb's copy has only in-frame clones and lacks some. The sample has about 6,800 clones, around 37% seen once. Material for sequencing was skin. These receptors were collected from a female BALB/c mouse given C57BL/6 T cells with graft-versus-host disease after an allogeneic hematopoietic cell transplant.

Worth noting for this clone: Gene labels here are mouse ones. From the germline J gene comes the end of the CDR3, since the read stops 1 residue before it. Other DNA sequences in the sample encode the same CDR3. V and J are TRBV26 and TRBJ1-1; D may be TRBD1 (5 bases). The CDR3 extends over 12 amino acids. Between the trimmed V and J ends, which lost 5 bases and 3 bases, there was a span of 7 bases. Looked up from germline, CDR1 is KGHPV and CDR2 is FQNQEV (reference sequence). CDR3 bases read: TGTGCCAGCAGTTTGGGACACACAGAAGTCTTC. Amino acids: CASSLGHTEVF. The full CDR3 is CASSLGHTEVFF.

Note on this clone: Genes and germline are mouse. The read ends 1 residue before the CDR3 terminus; that terminus is restored from the germline J gene. J is TRBJ1-4 and V is TRBV23. Germline lookup yields CDR1 KGHTA and CDR2 FQNQQP. CDR3 length: 15 residues. CDR3 residues: CSSSQSGQSGERLFF. Partial CDR3 DNA: TGCTCCAGCAGTCAATCGGGTCAGTCCGGCGAAAGATTATTT.

This clone was detected only a few times. Gene names and germline refer to mouse. The read ends 1 residue shy of where the CDR3 ends; the end is completed using the germline J gene. The V gene is TRBV3, the J gene TRBJ1-3; D is ambiguous. The germline V gene encodes CDR1 SNHLY and CDR2 FYNGKV (reference sequence). With 5 bases removed from V and 0 bases from J, the gap between germline ends came to 8 bases. The length of the CDR3 is 14 residues. The covered CDR3 bases are TGTGCCAGCAGCGTACAAATTTCTGGAAATACGCTCTAT. Residues: CASSVQISGNTLY. The full CDR3 sequence reads CASSVQISGNTLYF.

This clone was detected a few times. Here the gene names and germline are mouse. The read ends 1 residue shy of where the CDR3 ends; the end is completed using the germline J gene. The chain recombines TRBV12-2 with TRBJ1-4; 7 bases match TRBD1. From germline, CDR1 is SGHLS and CDR2 HYDKME. The CDR3 consists of 13 residues. The V segment lost 1 base and the J segment 5 bases; nucleotides outside the gene matches: 0. CDR3 bases read: TGTGCCAGCTCTCTGACAGGGAACGAAAGATTATTT. It translates to CASSLTGNERLF. The entire CDR3 reads CASSLTGNERLFF.

This clone came up a few times. Genes and germline are mouse. The read halts 1 residue ahead of the CDR3 end, with the missing end drawn from the germline J gene. The chain is built from TRBV2 and TRBJ2-3; possibly TRBD1 for D (6 bases). The germline V gene encodes CDR1 LGHNA and CDR2 YSYQKL. CDR3 length: 15 amino acids. V gave up 0 bases and J gave up 0 bases, with 7 bases separating them. The part of the CDR3 DNA that was read is TGTGCCAGCAGCCAAGAAGACAGGAGTGCAGAAACGCTGTAT. Translation gives CASSQEDRSAETLY. The full CDR3 protein reads CASSQEDRSAETLYF.

Regarding this clone: Mouse gene names apply. The missing CDR3 end, 1 residue past where the read stops, is filled in from the germline J gene. The chain has TRBV4 and TRBJ2-4; D not resolved. V shed 3 bases and J shed 0 bases, with 7 bases lying between them. The CDR3 length is 14 residues. Germline V lookup: CDR1 LGHDT, CDR2 YNNKQL (reference sequence). CDR3 DNA, as far as it was read: TGTGCCAGCAGCTACGCTTCTAGTCAAAACACCTTGTAC. Protein product: CASSYASSQNTLY. The full CDR3 is CASSYASSQNTLYF.

About this clone: Gene names and germline refer to mouse. The read ends 1 residue shy of where the CDR3 ends; the end is completed using the germline J gene. The chain combines TRBV26 with TRBJ1-4; no reliable D call. The V and J ends lost 6 bases and 6 bases respectively, with 8 bases between them. The CDR3 extends over 12 amino acids. From germline, CDR1 is KGHPV and CDR2 FQNQEV (reference sequence). CDR3: CASSGKDERLFF. Partial CDR3 DNA: TGTGCCAGCAGCGGGAAGGACGAAAGATTATTT.

Notes on this clone: Genes here carry mouse names. The CDR3 extends 1 residue past the end of the read, so its final part is completed from the germline J gene. V and J are TRBV15 and TRBJ2-2; D unclear. Per germline, CDR1 SGHND and CDR2 FRSKSL. Trimming took off 5 bases at V and 0 bases at J, with 10 bases between the two ends. The CDR3 spans 15 residues. The CDR3 DNA, read in part, is TGTGCCAGCAGTCGATCAAATGCAAACACCGGGCAGCTCTAC. It is translated as CASSRSNANTGQLY. The complete CDR3 protein is CASSRSNANTGQLYF.

A note on this clone: The genes are named according to mouse. The CDR3 end falls 1 residue outside the read, so it is completed with the germline J gene. This sequence joins TRBV5 and TRBJ2-1, with TRBD2 matching 8 bases. Germline-derived CDR1 and CDR2 are LGHNA and YNLKQL (reference sequence). V shed 4 bases, J shed 3 bases, and the junction held 2 bases outside the gene matches. The CDR3 totals 14 residues. CDR3 protein: CASSPGLAYAEQFF. Incomplete CDR3 DNA: TGTGCCAGCAGCCCGGGACTGGCCTATGCTGAGCAGTTC.

Of note for this clone: Genes and germline are mouse. The read is 1 residue too short to cover the CDR3 end, so that end is filled in from the germline J gene. The chain recombines TRBV13-1 with TRBJ2-7; no definite D call. The germline V gene encodes CDR1 NSHNY and CDR2 SYGAGN. The CDR3 length is 11 residues. V lost 1 base and J 7 bases, leaving 6 bases between the germline ends. The CDR3 spells CASSDTGEQYF. Incomplete CDR3 DNA: TGTGCCAGCAGTGATACGGGAGAACAGTAC.

In this sample, this clone turned up a few times. Mouse gene names apply. The read gets to within 1 residue of the CDR3 end, and the germline J gene fills in the rest. The V gene is TRBV3, the J gene TRBJ2-1; 10 bases agree with TRBD2. Germline V CDR1 and CDR2: SNHLY, FYNGKV (reference sequence). There are 15 residues in the CDR3. V shed 4 bases, J shed 1 base, and the junction held 1 base outside the gene matches. CDR3 sequence reads: CASSSDWGNYAEQFF. CDR3 DNA (partial): TGTGCCAGCAGCTCGGACTGGGGGAACTATGCTGAGCAGTTC.

About this clone itself: Gene names and germline refer to mouse. The CDR3 end lies 1 residue beyond the end of the read and is filled in from the germline J gene. This chain joins TRBV23 and TRBJ2-5; the table's D call, TRBD2, was not checked against the DNA. The germline V gene has CDR1 KGHTA and CDR2 FQNQQP. This CDR3 region has 14 residues. Partial CDR3 DNA: TGCTCCAGCAGTCACTGGGGGGAGGAAGACACCCAGTAC. The encoded protein is CSSSHWGEEDTQY. The full CDR3 is CSSSHWGEEDTQYF. Full variable domain (rest looked up from reference TRBV23 and TRBJ2-5): DAAVTQKPRYLIKMKGQEAEMKCIPEKGHTAVFWYQQKQSKELKFLIYFQNQQPLDQIDMVKERFSAVCPSSSLCSLGIRTCEAEDSALYLCSSSHWGEEDTQYFGPGTRLLVL.

About this clone itself: Gene names follow the mouse nomenclature. Coverage ceases 1 residue before the CDR3 finishes, and the germline J gene fills in the end. Distinct nucleotide sequences in the sample also encode this CDR3. The rearrangement joins TRBV26 to TRBJ1-2, with D possibly TRBD1 on 6 matching bases. The CDR3 is 14 amino acids. V gave up 3 bases and J gave up 0 bases, with 8 bases separating them. Looked up from germline, CDR1 is KGHPV and CDR2 is FQNQEV (reference sequence). This CDR3 is CASSLQGANSDYTF. The sequenced part of the CDR3 DNA is TGTGCCAGCAGTCTACAGGGTGCAAACTCCGACTACACC. Full variable domain (remainder filled in from reference TRBV26 and TRBJ1-2): NSKVIQTPRYLVKGQGQKAKMRCIPEKGHPVVFWYQQNKNNEFKFLINFQNQEVLQQIDMTEKRFSAECPSNSPCSLEIQSSEAGDSALYLCASSLQGANSDYTFGSGTRLLVI.